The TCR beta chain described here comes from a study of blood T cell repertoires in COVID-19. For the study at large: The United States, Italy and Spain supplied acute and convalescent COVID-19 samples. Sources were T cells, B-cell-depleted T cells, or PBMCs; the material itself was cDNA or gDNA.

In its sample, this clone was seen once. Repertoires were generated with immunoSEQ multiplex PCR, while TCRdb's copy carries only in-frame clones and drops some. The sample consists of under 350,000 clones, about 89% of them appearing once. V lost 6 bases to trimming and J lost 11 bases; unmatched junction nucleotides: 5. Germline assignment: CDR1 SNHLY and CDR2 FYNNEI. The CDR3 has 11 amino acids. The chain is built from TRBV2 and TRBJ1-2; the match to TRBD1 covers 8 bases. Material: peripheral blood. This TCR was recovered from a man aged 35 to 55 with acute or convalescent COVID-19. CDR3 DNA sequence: TGTGCCAGCAGGGCTACAGGGGGGTACACCTTC. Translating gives CASRATGGYTF. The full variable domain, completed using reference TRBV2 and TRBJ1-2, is EPEVTQTPSHQVTQMGQEVILRCVPISNHLYFYWYRQILGQKVEFLVSFYNNEISEKSEIFDDQFSVERPDGSNFTLKIRSTKLEDSAMYFCASRATGGYTFGSGTRLTVV.